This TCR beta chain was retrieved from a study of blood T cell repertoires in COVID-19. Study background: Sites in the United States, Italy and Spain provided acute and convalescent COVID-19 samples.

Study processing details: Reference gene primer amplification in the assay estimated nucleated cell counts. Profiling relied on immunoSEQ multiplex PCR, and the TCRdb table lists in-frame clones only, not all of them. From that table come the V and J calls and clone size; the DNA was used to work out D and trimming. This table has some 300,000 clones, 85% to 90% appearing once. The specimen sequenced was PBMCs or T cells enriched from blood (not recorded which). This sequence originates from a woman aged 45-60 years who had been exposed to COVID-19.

CDR3 residues: CASSSGGGTGATEAFF. In nucleotides, the CDR3 is TGTGCCAGCAGCTCAGGCGGCGGGACAGGGGCTACTGAAGCTTTCTTT. The rearrangement joins TRBV11-2 to TRBJ1-1, with 10 positions matching TRBD1. Per the germline V gene, CDR1 is SGHAT and CDR2 is FQNNGV. This CDR3 has 16 residues. J gave up 5 bases and V 4 bases, and 10 bases lay outside the gene matches.